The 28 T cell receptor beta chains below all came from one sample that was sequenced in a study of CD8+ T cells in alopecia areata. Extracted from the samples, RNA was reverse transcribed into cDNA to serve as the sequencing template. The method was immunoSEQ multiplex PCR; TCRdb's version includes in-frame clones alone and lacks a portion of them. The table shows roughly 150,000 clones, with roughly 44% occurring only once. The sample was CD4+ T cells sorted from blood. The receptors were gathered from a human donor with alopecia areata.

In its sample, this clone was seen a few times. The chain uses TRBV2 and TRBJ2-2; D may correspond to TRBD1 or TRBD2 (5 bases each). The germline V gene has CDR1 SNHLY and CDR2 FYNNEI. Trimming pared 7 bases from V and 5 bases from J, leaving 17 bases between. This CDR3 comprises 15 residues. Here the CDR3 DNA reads TGTGCCAGCATATGGGGGACCTCGGGGACCGGGGAGCTGTTTTTT. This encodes CASIWGTSGTGELFF.

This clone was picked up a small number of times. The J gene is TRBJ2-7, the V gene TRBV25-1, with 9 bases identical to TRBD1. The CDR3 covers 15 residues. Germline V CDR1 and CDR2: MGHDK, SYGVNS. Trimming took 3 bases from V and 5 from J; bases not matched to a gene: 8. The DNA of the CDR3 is TGTGCCAGCAGTGACACCGGGACAGGGAGCGACGAGCAGTACTTC. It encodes CASSDTGTGSDEQYF.

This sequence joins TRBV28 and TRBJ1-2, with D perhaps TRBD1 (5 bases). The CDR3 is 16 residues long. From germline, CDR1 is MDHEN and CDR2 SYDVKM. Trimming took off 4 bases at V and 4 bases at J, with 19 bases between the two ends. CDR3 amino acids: CASSSVGEIISYGYTF. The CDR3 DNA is TGTGCCAGCAGTTCGGTAGGGGAAATCATTAGCTATGGCTACACCTTC.

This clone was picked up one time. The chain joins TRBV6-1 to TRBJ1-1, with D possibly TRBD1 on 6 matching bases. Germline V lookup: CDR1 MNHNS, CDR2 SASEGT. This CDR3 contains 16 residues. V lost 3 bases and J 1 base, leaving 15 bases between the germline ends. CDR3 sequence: CASSDPGAGRNTEAFF. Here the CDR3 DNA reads TGTGCCAGCAGTGATCCAGGGGCGGGTAGGAACACTGAAGCTTTCTTT.

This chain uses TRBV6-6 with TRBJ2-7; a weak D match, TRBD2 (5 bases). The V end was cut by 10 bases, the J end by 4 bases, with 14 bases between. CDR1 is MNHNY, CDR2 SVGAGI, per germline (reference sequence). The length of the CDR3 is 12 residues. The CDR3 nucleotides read TGTGCCACGGGGAGATCTGGGTACGAGCAGTACTTC. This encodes CATGRSGYEQYF.

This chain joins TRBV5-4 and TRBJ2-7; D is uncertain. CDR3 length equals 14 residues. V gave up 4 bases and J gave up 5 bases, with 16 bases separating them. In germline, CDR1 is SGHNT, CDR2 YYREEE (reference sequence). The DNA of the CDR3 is TGTGCCAGCAGCCTCTCGGCAAATCGGGACGAGCAGTACTTC. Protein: CASSLSANRDEQYF.

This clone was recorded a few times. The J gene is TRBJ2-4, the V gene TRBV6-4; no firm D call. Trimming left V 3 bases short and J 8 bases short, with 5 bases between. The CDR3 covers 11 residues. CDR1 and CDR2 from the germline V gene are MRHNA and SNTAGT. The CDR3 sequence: CASSDEHIQYF. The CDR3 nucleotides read TGTGCCAGCAGTGATGAGCACATTCAGTACTTC.

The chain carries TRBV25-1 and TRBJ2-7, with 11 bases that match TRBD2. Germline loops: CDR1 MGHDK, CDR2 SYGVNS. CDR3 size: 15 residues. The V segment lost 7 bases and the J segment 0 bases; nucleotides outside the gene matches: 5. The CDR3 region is CASTPGLAGSYEQYF. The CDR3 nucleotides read TGTGCCAGCACCCCCGGACTAGCGGGCTCCTACGAGCAGTACTTC.

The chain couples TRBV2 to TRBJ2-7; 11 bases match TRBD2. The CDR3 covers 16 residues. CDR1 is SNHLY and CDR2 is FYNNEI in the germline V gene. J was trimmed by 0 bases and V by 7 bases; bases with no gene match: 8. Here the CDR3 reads CASKPGLADRSYEQYF. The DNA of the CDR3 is TGTGCCAGCAAGCCGGGACTAGCGGACCGCTCCTACGAGCAGTACTTC. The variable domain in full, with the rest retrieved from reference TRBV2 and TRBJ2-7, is EPEVTQTPSHQVTQMGQEVILRCVPISNHLYFYWYRQILGQKVEFLVSFYNNEISEKSEIFDDQFSVERPDGSNFTLKIRSTKLEDSAMYFCASKPGLADRSYEQYFGPGTRLTVT.

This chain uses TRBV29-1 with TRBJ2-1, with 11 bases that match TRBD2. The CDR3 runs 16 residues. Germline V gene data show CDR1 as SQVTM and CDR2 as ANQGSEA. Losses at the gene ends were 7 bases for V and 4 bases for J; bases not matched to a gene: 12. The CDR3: CSAGTPGTSGYNEQFF. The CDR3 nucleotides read TGCAGCGCCGGCACCCCCGGGACTAGCGGTTACAATGAGCAGTTCTTC.

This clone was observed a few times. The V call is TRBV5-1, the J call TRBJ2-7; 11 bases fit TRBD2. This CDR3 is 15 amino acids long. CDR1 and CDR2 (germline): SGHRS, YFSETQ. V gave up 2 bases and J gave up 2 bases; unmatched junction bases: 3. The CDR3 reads CASSLLAGETYEQYF. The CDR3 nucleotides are TGCGCCAGCAGCTTACTAGCGGGAGAGACCTACGAGCAGTACTTC.

CDR3 loop: CASSERTPPEQYF. Written as DNA, the CDR3 is TGTGCCAGCAGTGAACGGACACCCCCCGAGCAGTACTTC. The chain employs TRBV6-1 and TRBJ2-7; D might be TRBD1 (5 bases). Between the trimmed V and J ends, which lost 2 bases and 6 bases, there was a span of 11 bases. Germline V gives CDR1 MNHNS, CDR2 SASEGT. The CDR3 is 13 residues long.

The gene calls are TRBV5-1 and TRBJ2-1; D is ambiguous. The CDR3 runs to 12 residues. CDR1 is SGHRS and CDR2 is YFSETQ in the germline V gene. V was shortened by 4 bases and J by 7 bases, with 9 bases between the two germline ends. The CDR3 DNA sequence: TGCGCCAGCAGCCCGGACGGGAATGAGCAGTTCTTC. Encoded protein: CASSPDGNEQFF.

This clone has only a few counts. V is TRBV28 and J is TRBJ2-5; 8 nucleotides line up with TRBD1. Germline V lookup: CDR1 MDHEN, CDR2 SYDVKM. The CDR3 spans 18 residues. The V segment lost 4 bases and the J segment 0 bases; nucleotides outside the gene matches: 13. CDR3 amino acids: CASSSAQGALKYQETQYF. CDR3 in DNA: TGTGCCAGCAGTTCCGCCCAGGGGGCTCTGAAGTACCAAGAGACCCAGTACTTC.

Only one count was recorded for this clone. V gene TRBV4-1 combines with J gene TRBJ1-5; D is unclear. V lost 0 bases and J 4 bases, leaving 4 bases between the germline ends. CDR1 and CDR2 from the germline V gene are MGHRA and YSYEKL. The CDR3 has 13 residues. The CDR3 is CASSQEFNQPQHF. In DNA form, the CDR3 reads TGCGCCAGCAGCCAAGAATTTAATCAGCCCCAGCATTTT.

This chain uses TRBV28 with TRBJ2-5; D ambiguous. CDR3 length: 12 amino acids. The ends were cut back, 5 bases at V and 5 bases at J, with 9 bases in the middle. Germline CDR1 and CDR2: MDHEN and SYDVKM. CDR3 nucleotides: TGTGCCAGCAGTGTCGTACGGGAGACCCAGTACTTC. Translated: CASSVVRETQYF.

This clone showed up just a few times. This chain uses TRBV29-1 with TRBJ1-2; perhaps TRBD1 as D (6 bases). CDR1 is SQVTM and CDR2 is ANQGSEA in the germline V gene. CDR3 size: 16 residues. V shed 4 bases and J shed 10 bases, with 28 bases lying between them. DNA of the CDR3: TGCAGCGTTGCGAGGGGGTCCCCAGTGTTATATTTGAACTACACCTTC. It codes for CSVARGSPVLYLNYTF.

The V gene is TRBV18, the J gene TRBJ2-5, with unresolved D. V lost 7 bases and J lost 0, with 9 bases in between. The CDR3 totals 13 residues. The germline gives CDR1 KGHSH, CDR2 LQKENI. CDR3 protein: CASLLRDQETQYF. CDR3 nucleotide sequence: TGTGCCAGCTTACTACGGGACCAAGAGACCCAGTACTTC.

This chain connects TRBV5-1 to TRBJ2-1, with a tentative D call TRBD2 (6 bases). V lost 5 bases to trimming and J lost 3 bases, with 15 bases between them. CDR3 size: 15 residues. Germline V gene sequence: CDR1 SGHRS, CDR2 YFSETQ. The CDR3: CASRQALRGYNEQFF. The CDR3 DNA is TGCGCCAGCAGACAGGCTCTGCGGGGCTACAATGAGCAGTTCTTC.

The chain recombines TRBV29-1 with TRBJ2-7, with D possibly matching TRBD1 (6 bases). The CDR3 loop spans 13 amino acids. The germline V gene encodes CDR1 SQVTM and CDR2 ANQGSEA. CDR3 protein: CSARGPNPYEQYF. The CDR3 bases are TGCAGTGCCAGGGGCCCCAACCCCTACGAGCAGTACTTC.

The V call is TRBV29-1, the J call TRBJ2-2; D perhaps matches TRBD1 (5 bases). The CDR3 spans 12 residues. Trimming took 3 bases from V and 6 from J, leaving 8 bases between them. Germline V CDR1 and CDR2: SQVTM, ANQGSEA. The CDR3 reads CSVDPGSGELFF. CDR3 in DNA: TGCAGCGTTGACCCAGGGTCCGGGGAGCTGTTTTTT.

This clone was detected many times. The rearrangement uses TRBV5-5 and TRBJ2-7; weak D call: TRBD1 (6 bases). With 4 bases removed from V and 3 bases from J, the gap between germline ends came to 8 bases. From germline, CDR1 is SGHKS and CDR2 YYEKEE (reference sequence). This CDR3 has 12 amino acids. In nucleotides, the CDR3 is TGTGCCAGCAGCCTACAGGGCTACGAGCAGTACTTC. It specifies CASSLQGYEQYF.

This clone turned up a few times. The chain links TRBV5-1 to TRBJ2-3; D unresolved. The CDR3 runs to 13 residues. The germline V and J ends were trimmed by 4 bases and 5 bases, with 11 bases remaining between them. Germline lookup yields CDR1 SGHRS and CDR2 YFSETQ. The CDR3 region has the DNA TGCGCCAGCAGCCCCTCACACAGAGATACGCAGTATTTT. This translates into CASSPSHRDTQYF.

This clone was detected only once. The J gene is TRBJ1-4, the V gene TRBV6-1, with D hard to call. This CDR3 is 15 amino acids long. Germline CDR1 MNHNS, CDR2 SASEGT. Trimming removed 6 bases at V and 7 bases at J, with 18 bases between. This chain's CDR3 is CASSYPGGWSEKLFF. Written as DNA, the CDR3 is TGTGCCAGCAGCTACCCAGGAGGATGGAGTGAAAAACTGTTTTTT.

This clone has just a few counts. The CDR3 region is CAISDRETRTSGTTYNEQFF. CDR3 DNA: TGTGCCATCAGTGATCGGGAGACAAGGACTAGCGGGACTACTTACAATGAGCAGTTCTTC. V usage is TRBV10-3 and J usage is TRBJ2-1; 12 nucleotides align to TRBD2. The CDR3 has 20 amino acids. Losses at the gene ends were 3 bases for V and 4 bases for J; bases not matched to a gene: 16. Per germline, CDR1 ENHRY and CDR2 SYGVKD.

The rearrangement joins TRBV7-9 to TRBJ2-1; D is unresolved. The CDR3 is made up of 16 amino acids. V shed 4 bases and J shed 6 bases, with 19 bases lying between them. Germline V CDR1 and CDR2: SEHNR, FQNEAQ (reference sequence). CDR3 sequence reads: CASSSLLVTGVNEQFF. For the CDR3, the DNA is TGTGCCAGCAGCTCCCTCCTAGTGACGGGCGTCAATGAGCAGTTCTTC.

CDR3 nucleotide sequence: TGCGCCAGCAGCTTGGCCAAAATGAGACAAGAGGGGCATACGCAGTATTTT. Translating gives CASSLAKMRQEGHTQYF. The rearrangement links TRBV5-1 to TRBJ2-3; possibly TRBD1 or TRBD2 for D (5 bases each). This CDR3 spans 17 amino acids. Trimming left V 0 bases short and J 7 bases short, with 21 bases between. Looked up from germline, CDR1 is SGHRS and CDR2 is YFSETQ.

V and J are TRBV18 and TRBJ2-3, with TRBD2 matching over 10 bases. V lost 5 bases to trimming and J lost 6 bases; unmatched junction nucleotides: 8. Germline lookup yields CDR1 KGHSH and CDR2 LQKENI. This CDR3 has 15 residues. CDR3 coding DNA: TGTGCCAGCTCAGAGCCCGGGACTAGCGAGGATACGCAGTATTTT. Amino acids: CASSEPGTSEDTQYF.